These 2 T cell receptor beta chains share one sample of origin, sequenced in a study of technical replicates of blood from several donors. Libraries were prepared by immunoSEQ multiplex PCR; TCRdb keeps only in-frame clonotypes and omits some of them. The sample has tens of thousands of clones; about 95% are singletons. Sequencing input: T cells isolated from PBMCs. The source is a human donor in good health.

This chain links TRBV7-8 with TRBJ1-4; perhaps TRBD1 as D (6 bases). The CDR3 is made up of 15 amino acids. The ends were cut back, 5 bases at V and 3 bases at J, with 13 bases in the middle. CDR1 and CDR2 from the germline V gene are SGHVS and FQNEAQ. CDR3 in DNA: TGTGCCAGCAGCCCCCAGGGGCTTCCTAATGAAAAACTGTTTTTT. Protein sequence: CASSPQGLPNEKLFF.

The chain recombines TRBV7-9 with TRBJ2-3; D perhaps matches TRBD2 (6 bases). The CDR3 length is 16 residues. Germline V gene sequence: CDR1 SEHNR, CDR2 FQNEAQ (reference sequence). V lost 5 bases and J lost 0, with 15 bases in between. In DNA form, the CDR3 reads TGTGCCAGCAGCCCCTTATTAGGGACTAGCACAGATACGCAGTATTTT. This encodes CASSPLLGTSTDTQYF. The complete variable domain, with remaining parts taken from reference TRBV7-9 and TRBJ2-3, reads DTGVSQNPRHKITKRGQNVTFRCDPISEHNRLYWYRQTLGQGPEFLTYFQNEAQLEKSRLLSDRFSAERPKGSFSTLEIQRTEQGDSAMYLCASSPLLGTSTDTQYFGPGTRLTVL.